This T cell receptor (beta chain) is drawn from a study of cytomegalovirus exposure and HLA in healthy donors. Study context: A later analysis reported the approximately 120 validation repertoires used the same platform as the approximately 700 first-cohort repertoires.

General observations from the study: In vitro, three CMV-associated chains proved specific for CMV antigens. Later, an analysis found that TCR clusters from the first cohort tended to co-occur in the 130 or so validation repertoires.

A single count supports this clone. As yet, its antigen is unknown. TCRdb's table, derived via immunoSEQ multiplex PCR, lists solely in-frame clones and lacks some. The data hold approximately 150,000 clones, with approximately 90% observed a single time. The CDR3 has 14 residues. V lost 2 bases to trimming and J lost 5 bases, with 13 bases between them. The germline V gene encodes CDR1 MNHNY and CDR2 SVGAGI (reference sequence). The clonotype originates from a man between 18 and 35 years old in good health and CMV-seropositive. The V and J genes are TRBV6-6 and TRBJ2-7; the D gene is possibly TRBD1 (7 bases). Sequencing was performed on PBMCs. This CDR3 reads CASSYRQGGDEQYF. In nucleotides, the CDR3 is TGTGCCAGCAGTTACCGGCAGGGGGGCGACGAGCAGTACTTC.